The TCR beta chain under discussion was sequenced for a study of control samples from healthy donors and cancer patients. Sequenced by immunoSEQ multiplex PCR; TCRdb stores in-frame clones only, minus some. Here the sample spans roughly 73,000 clones, under 90% being singletons. By share, this clone ranks as medium-sized. The CDR3 has 14 residues. Trimming shortened V by 4 bases and J by 14 bases, and 18 bases separated the two germline ends. Per germline, CDR1 LGHDT and CDR2 YNNKEL (reference sequence). The chain combines TRBV3-1 (or the pseudogene TRBV3-2) with TRBJ1-6; D call uncertain. The receptor's source is a middle-aged man in good health. Specimen: blood. Here the CDR3 reads CASSLVPDGPALHF. The CDR3 nucleotides are TGTGCCAGCAGCCTAGTCCCGGACGGACCGGCCCTCCACTTT.